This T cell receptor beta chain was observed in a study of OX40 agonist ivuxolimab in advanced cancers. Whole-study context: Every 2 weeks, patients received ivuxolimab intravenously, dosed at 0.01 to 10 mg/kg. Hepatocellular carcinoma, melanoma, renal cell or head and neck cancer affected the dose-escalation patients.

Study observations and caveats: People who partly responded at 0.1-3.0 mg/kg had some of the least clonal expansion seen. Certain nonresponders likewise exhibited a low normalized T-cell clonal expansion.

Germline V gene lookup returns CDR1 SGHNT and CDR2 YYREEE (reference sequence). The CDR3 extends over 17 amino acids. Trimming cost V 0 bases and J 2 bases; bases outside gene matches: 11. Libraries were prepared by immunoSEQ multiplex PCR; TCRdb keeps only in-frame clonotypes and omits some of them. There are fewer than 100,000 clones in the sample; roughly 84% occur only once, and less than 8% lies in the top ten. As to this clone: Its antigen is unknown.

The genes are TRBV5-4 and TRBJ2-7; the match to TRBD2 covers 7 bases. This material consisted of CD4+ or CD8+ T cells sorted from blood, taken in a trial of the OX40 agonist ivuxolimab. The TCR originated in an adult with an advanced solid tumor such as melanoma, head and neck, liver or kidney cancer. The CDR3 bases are TGTGCCAGCAGCTTGGATCTCCGGGCGGGAGAAACCTACGAGCAGTACTTC. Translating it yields CASSLDLRAGETYEQYF.